This TCR beta chain comes out of a study of technical replicates of blood from a handful of donors. Method: immunoSEQ multiplex PCR; TCRdb's copy keeps in-frame clones and lacks some. Among about 100,000 clones listed, more than 90% were seen once. Trimming took off 3 bases at V and 3 bases at J, with 11 bases between the two ends. This CDR3 is 14 amino acids long. Per the germline V gene, CDR1 is MDHEN and CDR2 is SYDVKM. The chain combines TRBV28 with TRBJ2-5; D possibly corresponds to TRBD1 (5 bases). This clonotype was obtained from a human donor in good health. Input material: T cells isolated from PBMCs. The CDR3 here is CASSFVRGEETQYF. CDR3 bases: TGTGCCAGCAGTTTTGTTAGGGGTGAAGAGACCCAGTACTTC.